This record looks at one T cell receptor (beta chain) sequence and its context. The sample is drawn from a study of control samples from healthy donors and cancer patients. V was shortened by 2 bases and J by 5 bases, with 15 bases between the two germline ends. The CDR3 loop spans 15 amino acids. CDR1 and CDR2 from the germline V gene are KGHSH and LQKENI. Clones were sequenced by immunoSEQ multiplex PCR, and TCRdb holds only the in-frame ones, with some missing. The repertoire holds 130,000 or so clones, with about 89% as singletons. The chain combines TRBV18 with TRBJ2-5; perhaps TRBD2 as D (6 bases). Input material: blood. This TCR came from a young man in good health. The chain's CDR3 is CASSPDGGVRETQYF. The CDR3, as DNA: TGTGCCAGCTCACCAGATGGCGGGGTGCGGGAGACCCAGTACTTC.